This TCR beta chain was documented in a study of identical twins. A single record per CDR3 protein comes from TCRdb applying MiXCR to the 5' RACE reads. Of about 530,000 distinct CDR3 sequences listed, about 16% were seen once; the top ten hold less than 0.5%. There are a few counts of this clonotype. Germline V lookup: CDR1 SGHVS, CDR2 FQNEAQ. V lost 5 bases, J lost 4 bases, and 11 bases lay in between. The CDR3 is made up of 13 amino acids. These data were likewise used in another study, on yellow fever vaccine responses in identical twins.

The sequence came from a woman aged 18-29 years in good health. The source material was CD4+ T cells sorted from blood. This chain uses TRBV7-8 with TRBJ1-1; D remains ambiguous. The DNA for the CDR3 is TGTGCCAGCAGCATCGGAGGGTTCACTGAAGCTTTCTTT. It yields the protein CASSIGGFTEAFF.